This T cell receptor beta chain comes out of a study of CD8 T cells in ankylosing spondylitis. Study-level results: Clones linked to disease, bearing a CD8+ phenotype, were relatively rare in peripheral blood. Characteristic of ankylosing spondylitis blood, it appeared, was a TCR beta motif comprising fewer than 10 highly homologous variants. Disease-linked clones were reportedly significantly enriched in matched ankylosing spondylitis synovial fluid.

With regard to this clonotype: Its antigen is still unknown.

TCRdb itself ran the 5' RACE reads through MiXCR, one entry per CDR3 protein. Of about 700,000 distinct CDR3 sequences in the sample, around 20% were seen once. Germline lookup yields CDR1 DFQATT and CDR2 SNEGSKA (reference sequence). With 6 bases removed from V and 0 bases from J, the gap between germline ends came to 11 bases. There are 13 residues in the CDR3. This receptor was identified in a male donor with ankylosing spondylitis. The sequenced sample was blood, either unsorted or a sorted T cell fraction (not recorded which). V usage is TRBV20-1 and J usage is TRBJ1-1, with D perhaps TRBD1 (6 bases). The CDR3 DNA follows: TGCAGTGCCGCGGGACAAATGAACACTGAAGCTTTCTTT. This gives the protein CSAAGQMNTEAFF.